This TCR beta chain was profiled in a study of cytomegalovirus exposure and HLA in healthy donors (dated by TCRdb to between 2016 and 2019). The study in broad terms: In an earlier analysis of about 560 of the donors, approximately 260 Gb of sequence data and 90 million to 130 million unique TCR beta sequences from 180 million or so T cells were reported. Approximately 300 gigabases of sequencing data and 91 million or so unique TCR sequences made up an early release that covered fewer than 650 HLA-typed donors. Of the approximately 400 genotyped donors, approximately 80% fell in the genetic ancestry cluster associated with self-reported Caucasian donors. The study aimed to test whether signatures of past pathogen exposure could be identified by cataloging public T cell receptors. The study profiled the T cell repertoires of hundreds of subjects by immunosequencing and related them to cytomegalovirus serostatus. A separate validation cohort of roughly 110 different subjects was used in addition to the roughly 670-subject first cohort. To predict cytomegalovirus infection status, the study brought together high-throughput TCR immunosequencing, statistical association of individual TCRs with disease status, and machine learning. To study patterns of TCR occurrence, a later analysis re-analyzed previously published TCR beta repertoires from under 750 donors and added high-resolution HLA genotyping. In the later analysis, no new phenotypic data were used to find candidate immune exposures; instead, reliance was placed on TCR beta sequences and their occurrence across donors. An earlier analysis of approximately 640 of the donors applied high-throughput TCR beta sequencing to assess whether each TCR beta V gene segment acted as functional or pseudogenic. Donor age, sex, ethnicity and CMV serostatus were collected together with the repertoire data. In a later genetic analysis, genome-wide SNP genotypes for 398 of the 666 donors were used, and that subset was treated as a discovery cohort. Every discovery cohort repertoire had been produced on one sequencing platform. Both class I and class II loci were covered by HLA typing, at four-digit resolution. Typing coverage differed by locus: A, B, C, DRB1 and DQB1 were typed in roughly 620-630 donors, DQA1 in roughly 510, DPA1 in 600 to 610, and DPB1 in just under 490. Roughly five DR-DQ haplotypes were treated as single units for association and clustering because of strong linkage in the cohort. Across around 400 genotyped donors of the cohort, an average of roughly 250,000 unique TCR beta nucleotide sequences per donor were sequenced, and approximately 17% of those sequences were non-productive. General findings and caveats noted by the study authors: The earlier analysis of approximately 590 of the donors excluded some 15 rarely observed V segments, including chromosome 9 orphons, because counts were too low. Compared with the 666-donor mean, donors in an Asian-associated ancestry cluster had fewer N-insertions in productive TCRs, according to a later genetic analysis. This cohort had only TCR beta chains sequenced, and the lack of alpha or paired-chain data limited which features could be detected. According to a later analysis, TCR association rates differed among HLA loci, with DRB1 alleles showing the most associated TCRs and HLA-C alleles showing the fewest. In vitro tests confirmed that a few of the cytomegalovirus-associated TCR beta chains recognize cytomegalovirus antigens. Presence/absence analyses assumed roughly uniform sequencing depth across donors, an assumption that may not hold. Across donors, most TCR sequences were observed very rarely, whereas some public TCRs were present in many individuals. According to a later analysis, most CMV-associated TCR beta chains appeared to be HLA-restricted, and the HLA associations seemed to be driven largely by CMV exposure. It was suggested by the authors that the approach could potentially be generalized to other disease states and immunological phenotypes. In a later analysis, HLA-associated TCR beta chains were found to be more clonally expanded and to have lower generation probabilities than equally common non-associated chains. A further reported finding was that TCR beta sequences accurately predicted the HLA-A and HLA-B alleles for most subjects in the first cohort. For the cohort, immune exposure information was limited to CMV serostatus. In a later analysis, some 17,000 TCR beta sequences were associated with specific HLA alleles at a false discovery rate of 0.05. In a later analysis, several top co-occurrence clusters were reported to appear linked to parvovirus B19, influenza, CMV and Epstein-Barr virus. When HLA alleles, especially DR and DQ, strongly co-occurred, TCR associations were difficult to assign to individual alleles. Linkage disequilibrium might explain the correlated functional status among segregating V segments, but an unknown experimental factor could not be excluded. The classifier was reported to diagnose cytomegalovirus status with high specificity and sensitivity in both the original and validation cohorts. Because some donors lacked HLA typing at each locus, the association tests relied only on the typed subset. V-gene and J-gene trimming of TCR beta chains was associated with a missense DCLRE1C variant in a later genetic analysis, and the association was replicated in an independent cohort. A cluster of highly shared sequence variants was judged likely to represent a technical artifact of the sequencing pipeline. The study gave a list of under 200 TCR beta chains associated with cytomegalovirus. Broadly in line with IMGT annotations, most TCR beta V segments showed up in productive rearrangements about 87% or about 30% of the time in an earlier analysis of 587 of the donors.

This clone appeared a few times. Its antigen is still unknown. Within one base of it there is no much larger clone, and no base qualities were kept. Libraries were constructed by the immunoSEQ multiplex PCR assay. A mixture of 60 forward primers for TCR Vbeta segments and 13 reverse primers for TCR Jbeta segments was used in the multiplex PCR. The CDR3 region of rearranged TCR beta genes was amplified from genomic DNA with a multiplex PCR assay. Amplified TCR beta libraries were sequenced as 87-base-pair reads on the Illumina HiSeq System. The authors' analysis ran thus. A later analysis tallied roughly 80 million unique TCR beta chains across the approximately 670 repertoires, and around 9.9 million of those chains were shared by two or more donors. To remove PCR and sequencing errors, raw reads were error-corrected and collapsed into unique sequences using a nearest-neighbor algorithm that merged closely related sequences. V, D and J gene segments were assigned by aligning CDR3 sequences to IMGT reference sequences. For a sequence to be retained, at least a six-nucleotide match to both a V gene segment and a J gene segment was required. Rearrangements were called productive when the CDR3 lacked stop codons and stayed in frame with V and J; all others were non-productive. CDR3 was defined according to IMGT convention as the region running from the second conserved V-encoded cysteine to the conserved J-encoded phenylalanine. Sequences without an unambiguous match to a single V gene segment were excluded from the earlier analysis of 500 to 700 of the donors. In an earlier analysis of approximately 590 of the donors, a V segment was called functional when productive rearrangements were above 56.7%, and segregating when the standard deviation between donors exceeded 5%. A statistical classification framework was built to diagnose cytomegalovirus status from the catalog of TCR beta chain sequences. V and J gene assignment, in a later analysis, came from comparing TCR nucleotide sequences with IMGT/GENE-DB human TR gene sequences. Using the TCRdist pipeline, a later analysis assigned CDR3 sequences along with most-parsimonious VDJ recombination scenarios. In a later analysis, every TCR beta chain was defined by the combination of its CDR3 amino acid sequence and its V-gene family, and reads without a unique V-gene family were dropped. To address suspected cross-contamination and a sequencing artifact, a later analysis removed over 500 highly shared, low-generation-probability nucleotide sequences. In a later analysis, a clonal expansion index for each public chain was calculated from normalized within-repertoire ranks of inferred template counts. Generation probabilities in a later analysis came from a VDJ recombination model fitted to out-of-frame rearrangements, and those results were checked against IGoR. A later analysis scored TCR-TCR, TCR-HLA and TCR-CMV co-occurrence with hypergeometric tests, applying a repertoire-size bias correction to TCR pairs. In a later analysis, false discovery rates were estimated by permuting HLA or CMV assignments 20 times. In a later analysis, co-occurring TCRs were grouped with DBSCAN, and TCRdist sequence similarity was added when clustering was performed within HLA-allele-positive subsets. Co-occurrence clustering excluded repertoires with fewer than 30,000 or more than 120,000 public chains, plus five with anomalous nucleotide sharing. The table was pulled from immuneACCESS by TCRdb, which kept in-frame rearrangements only. Such tables lose some clones; where checked, under half of the loss comes from unresolved V genes, and the rest has no known cause. V, J and clone size derive from that table, while D and trimming were established from the DNA sequence. The sample table shows around 130,000 clones, and roughly four fifths are seen once. The ten most abundant clones make up roughly 12% of the sample.

The cohort consisted of hundreds of healthy bone marrow donors. Cohort members were all nominally healthy when sampled, although unrecorded immune exposures were likely present. The donor was CMV seropositive and belonged to the group of 250 to 300 seropositive cohort members. A peripheral blood sample was collected from each donor, and TCR beta sequencing was performed on peripheral blood mononuclear cells. Genomic DNA extraction from the blood cell samples was performed with the Qiagen DNeasy Blood Extraction Kit. The sequenced sample consisted of PBMCs. This clonotype originated in a male donor in good health and CMV-seropositive.

The DNA sequence reads TGTGCCTGGAGTCCCCGGACTAGCGGGAGCGGTGAGCAGTTCTTC. It specifies CAWSPRTSGSGEQFF. This chain is built from TRBV30 and TRBJ2-1; TRBD2 matches 13 bases in the middle. CDR1 and CDR2 (GTSNPN, SVGIG) derive from the germline V gene (reference sequence). At the junction V is shortened by 2 bases and J by 9 bases; bases outside the gene matches: 7. The CDR3, cysteine through phenylalanine, is 15 amino acids long. Only the CDR3 part of the read is kept: 45 bases, read in frame from the first base.